This TCR beta chain was found in a study of T cells after yellow fever vaccination. Template switching with 5'RACE generated the TCR cDNA and added a universal primer site and UMIs. TCRdb fed the 5' RACE reads into MiXCR, producing one record per CDR3 protein. Of about 30,000 distinct CDR3 sequences listed, 6% to 8% are singletons. Whole-study results and caveats: Subsequent to the booster, the majority of primary-vaccination clones reappeared (around 95% CD4, roughly 90% CD8). In FACS-sorted repertoires, abundant clonotypes from the bulk population could appear as contaminants. The secondary response showed a weaker magnitude and a faster peak, day 5 versus 15.

This clonotype was found many times. Germline V lookup: CDR1 MNHEY, CDR2 SMNVEV (reference sequence). With 6 bases removed from V and 7 bases from J, the gap between germline ends came to 9 bases. This CDR3 region has 11 residues. Sequencing used PBMCs, either bulk or a sorted T-cell subset (CD4+, CD8+, memory, or dextramer-sorted; not recorded which), obtained on the day of the yellow fever booster vaccination. The chain recombines TRBV27 with TRBJ1-2; no clear D gene. This TCR came from a man aged 25-40 years who received the YFV17D yellow fever vaccine. The CDR3 sequence is CASSELCGYTF. The CDR3 DNA is TGTGCCAGCAGCGAGCTGTGTGGCTACACCTTC.